The rows below give T cell receptor beta chains drawn from one sample of a study of CD8 T cells in Susac syndrome. TCRdb recomputed calls from the immunoSEQ multiplex PCR reads with MiXCR, one row per CDR3 protein. The sample records 150,000 to 200,000 distinct CDR3 sequences, roughly 90% being singletons. Sequencing was performed on CD4+ T cells from PBMCs. The receptors were gathered from a human donor with Susac syndrome. CDR3s include the opening cysteine and the closing phenylalanine or tryptophan.

v_gene: TRBV27; j_gene: TRBJ2-1; CDR3aa: CASSLEYEQFF
v_gene: TRBV28; j_gene: TRBJ2-7; CDR3aa: CASSTLGQSYEQYF
v_gene: TRBV30; j_gene: TRBJ1-1; CDR3aa: CAWSVPLGRGGNTEAFF
v_gene: TRBV27; j_gene: TRBJ1-2; CDR3aa: CASSGSGGYTF
v_gene: TRBV19; j_gene: TRBJ1-2; CDR3aa: CASSIGGNYGYTF
v_gene: TRBV4-1; j_gene: TRBJ2-5; CDR3aa: CASSRQTAAQETQYF
v_gene: TRBV4-2; j_gene: TRBJ2-3; CDR3aa: CASSQDGLAGADTQYF
v_gene: TRBV4-1; j_gene: TRBJ1-5; CDR3aa: CASSQDGPGDQPQHF
v_gene: TRBV18; j_gene: TRBJ2-7; CDR3aa: CASSPSRGQGAREQYF
v_gene: TRBV3-1; j_gene: TRBJ2-3; CDR3aa: CASSQDFGGGSTDTQYF
v_gene: TRBV12-3/TRBV12-4; j_gene: TRBJ2-2; CDR3aa: CASSLASGGTGELFF
v_gene: TRBV6-5; j_gene: TRBJ2-4; CDR3aa: CASSSQLAKNIQYF
v_gene: TRBV3-1; j_gene: TRBJ2-1; CDR3aa: CASSLTSGGKGSYNEQFF
v_gene: TRBV9; j_gene: TRBJ2-2; CDR3aa: CASSVQGSSGELFF
v_gene: TRBV19; j_gene: TRBJ1-4; CDR3aa: CASGQSTNEKLFF
v_gene: TRBV10-3; j_gene: TRBJ2-1; CDR3aa: CAISESQGENEQFF
v_gene: TRBV6-2/TRBV6-3; j_gene: TRBJ2-7; CDR3aa: CASSYPAYEQYF
v_gene: TRBV2; j_gene: TRBJ2-1; CDR3aa: CASSDMGLANNEQFF
v_gene: TRBV5-1; j_gene: TRBJ2-2; CDR3aa: CASSLDGVRDTGELFF
v_gene: TRBV30; j_gene: TRBJ1-2; CDR3aa: CAWTRGPAAGYTF
v_gene: TRBV20-1; j_gene: TRBJ2-6; CDR3aa: CSASHIRRSGANVLTF
v_gene: TRBV19; j_gene: TRBJ2-1; CDR3aa: CASSTQGYNEQFF
v_gene: TRBV30; j_gene: TRBJ1-4; CDR3aa: CAWKEGRPTNEKLFF
v_gene: TRBV29-1; j_gene: TRBJ2-3; CDR3aa: CSGREVADTDTQYF
v_gene: TRBV11-3; j_gene: TRBJ2-1; CDR3aa: CASSPGTGKRQFF
v_gene: TRBV3-1; j_gene: TRBJ1-1; CDR3aa: CASSPTRGTEAFF
v_gene: TRBV5-1; j_gene: TRBJ2-7; CDR3aa: CASSLDGSYEQYF
v_gene: TRBV5-6; j_gene: TRBJ1-1; CDR3aa: CASSFRGKDSEAFF
v_gene: TRBV7-8; j_gene: TRBJ1-6; CDR3aa: CASSLGSGTGEYSPLHF
v_gene: TRBV6-1; j_gene: TRBJ2-3; CDR3aa: CATLLEDTQYF
v_gene: TRBV19; j_gene: TRBJ1-4; CDR3aa: CASSPRDREKLFF
v_gene: TRBV11-2; j_gene: TRBJ2-1; CDR3aa: CASSSRLAGGLGNEQFF
v_gene: TRBV7-9; j_gene: TRBJ1-1; CDR3aa: CASRTAGLNTEAFF